This T cell receptor (beta chain) is drawn from a study of T cell responses to AZD1222 COVID-19 vaccine. V lost 2 bases to trimming and J lost 7 bases, with 9 bases between them. Germline CDR1 reads SGHAT; CDR2 reads FQDESV (reference sequence). This CDR3 has 14 residues. The method was immunoSEQ multiplex PCR; TCRdb's version includes in-frame clones alone and lacks a portion of them. The table lists 95,000 to 100,000 clones, over 75% of them singletons, with roughly 10% in the top ten. This sequence originates from an adult who received the AZD1222 COVID-19 vaccine. This specimen was peripheral blood, taken 28 days after the second AZD1222 dose. The chain has TRBV11-1 and TRBJ1-6; D uncertain. CDR3 DNA: TGTGCCAGCAGCTTATGGGAGGTGAATTCACCCCTCCACTTT. This codes for CASSLWEVNSPLHF. Full variable domain (rest looked up from reference TRBV11-1 and TRBJ1-6): EAEVAQSPRYKITEKSQAVAFWCDPISGHATLYWYRQILGQGPELLVQFQDESVVDDSQLPKDRFSAERLKGVDSTLKIQPAELGDSAMYLCASSLWEVNSPLHFGNGTRLTVT.